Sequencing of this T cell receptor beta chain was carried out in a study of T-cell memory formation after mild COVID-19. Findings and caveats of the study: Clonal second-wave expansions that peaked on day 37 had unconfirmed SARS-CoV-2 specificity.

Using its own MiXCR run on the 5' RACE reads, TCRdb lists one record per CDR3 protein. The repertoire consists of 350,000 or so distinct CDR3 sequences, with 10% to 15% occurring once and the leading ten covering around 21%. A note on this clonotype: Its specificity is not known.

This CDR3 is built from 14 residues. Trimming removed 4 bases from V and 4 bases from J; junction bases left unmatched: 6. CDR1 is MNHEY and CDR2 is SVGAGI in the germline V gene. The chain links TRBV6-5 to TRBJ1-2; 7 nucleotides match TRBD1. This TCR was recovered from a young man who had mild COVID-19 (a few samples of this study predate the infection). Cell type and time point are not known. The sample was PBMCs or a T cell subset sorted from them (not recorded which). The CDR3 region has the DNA TGTGCCAGCAGTTCACAGGGGTTCTCCTATGGCTACACCTTC. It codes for CASSSQGFSYGYTF.